These T cell receptor beta chains were read from a single sample in a study of T cell responses to AZD1222 COVID-19 vaccine. Profiled with immunoSEQ multiplex PCR; TCRdb holds only in-frame clones, not every one. The top ten hold 4.5% to 5.5% of the sample, which has roughly 90,000 clones, 90% to 95% seen once. The input for sequencing was peripheral blood, taken on day 0 of MenACWY control vaccination. The receptors originated from an adult in good health. Each CDR3 is given with its conserved first and last residue. Each record gives: V gene, D gene, J gene, clone size, CDR3 protein, CDR3 DNA. A D gene is named only where the DNA matches it firmly. Only part of the rows carry a size: once, few, many, or a class if the clone is expanded.

TRBV30	-	TRBJ2-1	once	CAWGTEGGEQFF	TGTGCCTGGGGCACCGAGGGGGGTGAGCAGTTCTTC
TRBV6-5	-	TRBJ2-5	-	CASSYLGSQTQYF	TGTGCCAGCAGTTACTTGGGTTCACAGACCCAGTACTTC
TRBV9	-	TRBJ2-1	-	CASSVASASYNEQFF	TGTGCCAGCAGCGTAGCAAGCGCCTCCTACAATGAGCAGTTCTTC
TRBV6-5	-	TRBJ1-3	-	CASSPGDGSGNTIYF	TGTGCCAGCAGCCCAGGGGACGGCTCTGGAAACACCATATATTTT
TRBV3-1/TRBV3-2	-	TRBJ2-5	-	CASSHGTPTFPQYF	TGTGCCAGCAGCCACGGGACCCCGACCTTCCCCCAGTACTTC
TRBV15	-	TRBJ1-1	-	CATSLGTLNTEAFF	TGTGCCACCAGCTTAGGGACGTTGAACACTGAAGCTTTCTTT
TRBV29-1	-	TRBJ2-2	-	CSARGGLTGELFF	TGCAGCGCCCGAGGTGGGCTAACCGGGGAGCTGTTTTTT
TRBV3-1/TRBV3-2	-	TRBJ2-7	-	CASSPPGSYEQYF	TGTGCCAGCAGCCCCCCCGGCTCCTACGAGCAGTACTTC
TRBV6-5	-	TRBJ1-2	-	CASSRYGYTF	TGTGCCAGCAGCCGCTATGGCTACACCTTC
TRBV5-4	-	TRBJ1-2	-	CASTIPTATGLYGYTF	TGTGCCAGCACCATCCCGACCGCAACAGGACTCTATGGCTACACCTTC
TRBV28	-	TRBJ2-5	-	CASSTPAGQETQYF	TGTGCCAGCTCAACCCCGGCAGGGCAAGAGACCCAGTACTTC
TRBV6-1	-	TRBJ1-2	-	CASSEVEGAGYTF	TGTGCCAGCAGTGAAGTGGAGGGAGCTGGCTACACCTTC
TRBV19	-	TRBJ1-4	-	CASRQDPNEKLFF	TGTGCCAGCCGACAGGATCCTAATGAAAAACTGTTTTTT
TRBV7-8	-	TRBJ1-5	-	CASSLVGNQPQHF	TGTGCCAGCAGCTTAGTGGGCAATCAGCCCCAGCATTTT
TRBV15	TRBD1	TRBJ1-4	-	CATSREQGATNEKLFF	TGTGCCACCAGCAGAGAACAGGGGGCAACTAATGAAAAACTGTTTTTT
TRBV6-5	-	TRBJ2-2	-	CASKHTNTGELFF	TGTGCCAGCAAGCATACGAACACCGGGGAGCTGTTTTTT
TRBV11-2	TRBD1	TRBJ2-7	once	CASSDRDRLYEQYF	TGTGCCAGCAGCGACCGGGACAGGCTCTACGAGCAGTACTTC
TRBV4-2	TRBD2	TRBJ2-5	once	CASSQEGPSGRGETQYF	TGTGCCAGCAGCCAAGAAGGGCCTAGCGGGAGGGGGGAGACCCAGTACTTC
TRBV19	-	TRBJ1-5	-	CASKPRQNSNQPQHF	TGTGCCAGTAAACCCAGACAGAATAGCAATCAGCCCCAGCATTTT
TRBV2	TRBD1	TRBJ1-2	-	CASSETRTGGYYGYTF	TGTGCCAGCAGTGAAACGCGGACAGGTGGTTACTATGGCTACACCTTC
TRBV19	-	TRBJ2-2	-	CASSEPLTGELFF	TGTGCCAGTAGTGAACCCTTGACCGGGGAGCTGTTTTTT
TRBV5-6	-	TRBJ2-1	-	CASSPAPDNEQFF	TGTGCCAGCAGTCCGGCCCCGGACAATGAGCAGTTCTTC
TRBV10-2	-	TRBJ2-7	-	CASSDTGISSYEQYF	TGCGCCAGCAGTGACACCGGGATAAGCTCCTACGAGCAGTACTTC
TRBV6-5	-	TRBJ1-1	-	CASSLSGTEAFF	TGTGCCAGCAGTTTGAGCGGCACTGAAGCTTTCTTT
TRBV5-1	TRBD2	TRBJ2-1	-	CASSSLALYNEQFF	TGCGCCAGCAGCTCACTAGCGCTCTACAATGAGCAGTTCTTC
TRBV7-2	-	TRBJ2-7	-	CASSLDDGHYEQYF	TGTGCCAGCAGCTTAGATGACGGACACTACGAGCAGTACTTC
TRBV6-4	-	TRBJ2-6	-	CASSESLGVAGANVLTF	TGTGCCAGCAGTGAGTCCTTGGGAGTTGCCGGGGCCAACGTCCTGACTTTC
TRBV28	TRBD2	TRBJ2-3	-	CASSFMSLADTDTQYF	TGTGCCAGCAGTTTTATGTCACTAGCGGATACAGATACGCAGTATTTT
TRBV27	-	TRBJ2-7	-	CASTRDPTSSYEQYF	TGTGCCAGCACCCGGGACCCTACGAGTTCCTACGAGCAGTACTTC
TRBV19	TRBD1	TRBJ1-1	-	CASRDGTGVNTEAFF	TGTGCCAGTAGAGATGGGACAGGAGTAAACACTGAAGCTTTCTTT
TRBV15	-	TRBJ1-3	few	CATILTSGNTIYF	TGTGCCACCATACTTACCTCTGGAAACACCATATATTTT
TRBV6-5	-	TRBJ1-5	-	CASSQVAYNQPQHF	TGTGCCAGCAGTCAGGTTGCCTACAATCAGCCCCAGCATTTT
TRBV30	-	TRBJ1-3	once	CAWRRETSHNSGNTIYF	TGTGCCTGGAGGAGGGAGACCTCCCACAACTCTGGAAACACCATATATTTT
TRBV7-8	-	TRBJ1-4	-	CASSLELATDEKLFF	TGTGCCAGCAGCTTAGAACTAGCAACGGATGAAAAACTGTTTTTT
TRBV10-3	TRBD1	TRBJ2-5	-	CAISVQGAEETQYF	TGTGCCATCAGTGTCCAGGGGGCTGAAGAGACCCAGTACTTC
TRBV10-3	-	TRBJ1-4	-	CAISGDSFNEKLFF	TGTGCCATCAGTGGAGACTCATTTAATGAAAAACTGTTTTTT
TRBV3-1/TRBV3-2	-	TRBJ1-2	-	CASSQVTSDYGYTF	TGTGCCAGCAGCCAAGTCACCAGTGACTATGGCTACACCTTC
TRBV6-2/TRBV6-3	-	TRBJ2-5	-	CASSYGAGRELYF	TGTGCCAGCAGTTATGGGGCCGGACGCGAGCTGTACTTC
TRBV19	-	TRBJ1-5	-	CASRQYSNQPQHF	TGTGCCAGTAGACAGTATAGCAATCAGCCCCAGCATTTT
TRBV14	-	TRBJ1-6	once	CASSDILSPLHF	TGTGCCAGCAGCGACATTTTGTCACCCCTCCACTTT
TRBV27	TRBD2	TRBJ2-2	-	CASSSTSGKWTGELFF	TGTGCCAGCAGTTCCACTAGCGGGAAGTGGACCGGGGAGCTGTTTTTT
TRBV3-1/TRBV3-2	-	TRBJ1-1	once	CASSLERNTEAFF	TGTGCCAGCAGCCTTGAGAGGAACACTGAAGCTTTCTTT
TRBV5-5	-	TRBJ2-2	-	CASSSRGGRTGELFF	TGTGCCAGCAGCTCGCGTGGGGGGCGAACCGGGGAGCTGTTTTTT
TRBV24-1	-	TRBJ1-2	-	CAIQTEDNYGYTF	TGTGCCATTCAGACAGAAGATAACTATGGCTACACCTTC
TRBV14	-	TRBJ2-7	-	CASSQGPPRHSYEQYF	TGTGCCAGCAGCCAAGGTCCGCCCAGGCACTCCTACGAGCAGTACTTC
TRBV9	TRBD1	TRBJ1-4	-	CASSNRDRADEKLFF	TGTGCCAGCAGCAACCGGGACAGGGCGGATGAAAAACTGTTTTTT
TRBV19	-	TRBJ2-3	-	CASRSLGDTQYF	TGTGCCAGTAGATCCCTGGGAGATACGCAGTATTTT
TRBV30	-	TRBJ1-4	-	CAWNVLGGNEKLFF	TGTGCCTGGAACGTCCTGGGTGGTAATGAAAAACTGTTTTTT
TRBV27	-	TRBJ2-6	once	CASAYREEGSGANVLTF	TGTGCCAGCGCCTACAGGGAAGAAGGCTCTGGGGCCAACGTCCTGACTTTC
TRBV5-4	TRBD1	TRBJ1-2	-	CASSTGQDLTNYGYTF	TGTGCCAGCAGCACGGGACAGGACCTCACTAACTATGGCTACACCTTC
TRBV3-1/TRBV3-2	-	TRBJ1-1	-	CASSPTSTGSRTEAFF	TGTGCCAGCAGCCCAACGAGCACAGGGAGTCGGACTGAAGCTTTCTTT
TRBV2	-	TRBJ1-6	once	CASSGVAGNSPLHF	TGTGCCAGCAGTGGGGTGGCGGGGAATTCACCCCTCCACTTT
TRBV14	-	TRBJ1-1	-	CASSRKTVKTAEAFF	TGTGCCAGCAGTCGCAAGACTGTTAAAACGGCTGAAGCTTTCTTT
TRBV27	-	TRBJ2-3	-	CASSFQKHTDTQYF	TGTGCCAGCAGTTTCCAGAAACACACAGATACGCAGTATTTT
TRBV19	-	TRBJ1-5	once	CASSWTAKSINQPQHF	TGTGCCAGTAGTTGGACCGCAAAATCCATTAATCAGCCCCAGCATTTT
TRBV3-1/TRBV3-2	-	TRBJ2-7	-	CASSQDLSTSKREQYF	TGTGCCAGCAGCCAAGATCTTTCGACCTCTAAGAGGGAGCAGTACTTC
TRBV3-1/TRBV3-2	TRBD2	TRBJ2-7	-	CASSRVAGAHEQYF	TGTGCCAGCAGCCGAGTAGCGGGAGCGCACGAGCAGTACTTC
TRBV13	TRBD1	TRBJ1-2	-	CASSLPPGIGTGGSGYTF	TGTGCCAGCAGCTTACCCCCAGGGATTGGGACAGGGGGCTCTGGCTACACCTTC
TRBV30	-	TRBJ1-1	-	CAWDTITEAFF	TGTGCCTGGGACACCATCACTGAAGCTTTCTTT